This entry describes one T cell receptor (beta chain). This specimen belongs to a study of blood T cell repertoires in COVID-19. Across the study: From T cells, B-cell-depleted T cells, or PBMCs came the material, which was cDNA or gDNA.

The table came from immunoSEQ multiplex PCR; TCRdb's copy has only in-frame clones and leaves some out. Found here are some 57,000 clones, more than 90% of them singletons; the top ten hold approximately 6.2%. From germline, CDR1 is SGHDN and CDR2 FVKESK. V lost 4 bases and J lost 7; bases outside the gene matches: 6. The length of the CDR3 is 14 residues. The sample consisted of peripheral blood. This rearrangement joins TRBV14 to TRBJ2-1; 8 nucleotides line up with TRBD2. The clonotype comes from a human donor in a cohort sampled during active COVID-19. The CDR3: CASSRSGGRNEQFF. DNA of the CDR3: TGTGCCAGCAGCCGGTCGGGGGGGAGGAATGAGCAGTTCTTC.